Shown below are 26 T cell receptor beta chains from a single sample sequenced in a study of tumor-infiltrating lymphocytes in primary liver carcinoma. A constant-region primer primed TCR beta cDNA synthesis from about 550 ng of total RNA. Generation of the TCR beta libraries relied on three nested multiplex PCR rounds using slightly modified ARM-PCR. A C-beta reverse primer was combined with TRBV1-TRBV30 forward primers in the first two PCR rounds, and each round had approximately 10 cycles. From the multiplex PCR reads, TCRdb called clonotypes with MiXCR, one entry per CDR3 protein. The data contain approximately 100,000 distinct CDR3 sequences, about 70% of them singletons. Without any cell sorting, roughly 18-34 mg of bulk tissue yielded co-extracted RNA and DNA. The sample consisted of liver tumor tissue from sampling region 2. Subset in this sample: tumor region T2, inferior pole. These receptors were obtained from an older woman with primary liver carcinoma and hepatitis B virus infection.

This clonotype was recorded only once. Since a much larger clone is just one base distant, this may be a read error. The V gene is TRBV28, the J gene TRBJ2-7, with 8 positions matching TRBD1. The V gene's germline CDR1 is MDHEN and CDR2 SYDVKM. This CDR3 region has 15 residues. CDR3: CPSSQTGTGAYEQYF. The DNA of the CDR3 is TGTCCCAGCAGTCAAACCGGGACAGGCGCCTACGAGCAGTACTTC.

The chain combines TRBV11-2 with TRBJ2-1, with D unresolved. The CDR3 has 15 residues. Trimming took 9 bases from V and 4 from J, leaving 19 bases between them. The germline V gene has CDR1 SGHAT and CDR2 FQNNGV. The CDR3 is CARRFESRDYNEQFF. The CDR3 nucleotides read TGTGCCAGGAGATTTGAGAGCAGAGATTACAATGAGCAGTTCTTC.

This sequence joins TRBV11-2 and TRBJ2-1; D is possibly TRBD2 (6 bases). The V and J ends lost 3 bases and 6 bases respectively, with 15 bases between them. CDR1 is SGHAT, CDR2 FQNNGV, per germline. The CDR3 sequence is 15 residues long. The CDR3 here is CASSLAGLWGNEQFF. CDR3 nucleotide sequence: TGTGCCAGCAGCTTGGCGGGATTGTGGGGCAATGAGCAGTTCTTC. Combining the CDR3 with reference TRBV11-2 and TRBJ2-1 gives the whole variable domain EAGVAQSPRYKIIEKRQSVAFWCNPISGHATLYWYQQILGQGPKLLIQFQNNGVVDDSQLPKDRFSAERLKGVDSTLKIQPAKLEDSAVYLCASSLAGLWGNEQFFGPGTRLTVL.

In this sample, this clonotype turned up a few times. Since a much larger clone is just one base distant, this may be a read error. The V and J genes are TRBV10-3 and TRBJ2-5; the match to TRBD2 covers 10 bases. From germline, CDR1 is ENHRY and CDR2 SYGVKD. The CDR3 covers 14 residues. For the CDR3, the DNA is TGTGCCATAGGGGCTAGCGGGAGCCAAGAGATCCAGTACTTC. It yields the protein CAIGASGSQEIQYF.

Of note for this clonotype: The limits of the CDR3 on the DNA are not certain, so only TCRdb's listed CDR3 is given. The CDR3: CSVGPGTSSYKEYF. The chain links TRBV29-1 to TRBJ2-7; no check of the table's D call, TRBD2, against the DNA was made. With termini counted, the CDR3 has 14 amino acids. The germline V gene encodes CDR1 SQVTM and CDR2 ANQGSEA.

Of note for this clonotype: Given a much more abundant clone one base away, this may be a read error. The rearrangement links TRBV12-5 to TRBJ2-2, with a weak D call TRBD1 (6 bases). The CDR3 is 15 residues long. CDR1 is LGHNT, CDR2 FRNRAP, per germline. In DNA, the CDR3 is TGTGGGCCTTCCCGGGACATGGGGCACGTCGGGGAGCTGTTTTTT. As protein: CGPSRDMGHVGELFF.

As for this clonotype: One end of the junction is discordant with germline, which a read error may explain. The rearrangement links TRBV19 to TRBJ1-1; D uncertain. This CDR3 region has 12 residues. Germline CDR1 and CDR2: LNHDA and SQIVND (reference sequence). The CDR3 spells CTSSRLNTEAFF. DNA of the CDR3: TGTACCAGTAGCAGGTTGAACACTGAAGCTTTCTTT.

Only a few counts were recorded for this clonotype. A read error may explain this, as a much larger clone is one base away. The genes are TRBV28 and TRBJ1-5; TRBD1 aligns across 7 bases. The CDR3 consists of 14 residues. Germline lookup yields CDR1 MDHEN and CDR2 SYDVKM. DNA for the CDR3: TGTGGCAGCTGTGAAGGGGGCGAGGGTCAGCCCCAGCATTTT. Amino acids: CGSCEGGEGQPQHF.

This chain joins TRBV14 and TRBJ2-1; 7 bases line up with TRBD2. Germline CDR1 is SGHDN and CDR2 is FVKESK. With V trimmed by 4 bases and J by 13 bases, 19 bases remained unmatched. CDR3 length: 16 residues. The CDR3 DNA sequence: TGTGCCAGCAGCCCTCGGGGCGGGAGCTCCTACATTGATCAGTTCTTC. This codes for CASSPRGGSSYIDQFF.

To note about this clonotype: This clone may be a read error of a much larger clone one base away. This chain connects TRBV6-2 or TRBV6-3 to TRBJ2-3, with D hard to call. Germline loops: CDR1 MNHEY, CDR2 SVGEGT. The CDR3 sequence is 14 residues long. The CDR3 is CAISLNNGPDTQYF. CDR3 nucleotide sequence: TGTGCCATCAGTTTGAACAACGGGCCAGATACGCAGTATTTT.

As to this clonotype: A much larger clone differs by one base, so this may be a read error. The V call is TRBV29-1, the J call TRBJ2-3, with D possibly matching TRBD1 (5 bases). CDR1 is SQVTM and CDR2 is ANQGSEA in the germline V gene. Trimming pared 1 base from V and 1 base from J, leaving 9 bases between. CDR3 length equals 14 residues. CDR3 protein: CSVEATERTDTQYF. The CDR3 nucleotides are TGCAGCGTTGAAGCGACAGAGCGCACAGATACGCAGTATTTT.

This clonotype was recorded many times. The chain uses TRBV12-3 or TRBV12-4 and TRBJ2-5; 9 nucleotides agree with TRBD2. The J segment lost 5 bases and the V segment lost 5 bases, leaving 3 bases of the junction unmatched. The CDR3 consists of 13 residues. CDR3 in DNA: TGTGCCAGCAGTCAAACTAGCGGGGAGACCCAGTACTTC. It yields the protein CASSQTSGETQYF.

This clonotype is medium-sized (0.01 to 0.1%). The chain recombines TRBV11-2 with TRBJ2-7; D is unresolved. With 3 bases removed from V and 6 bases from J, the gap between germline ends came to 15 bases. CDR1 and CDR2 (germline): SGHAT, FQNNGV. This CDR3 is built from 14 residues. Here the CDR3 DNA reads TGTGCCAGCAGCTTCCCCCGTGGCGGACGCGAGCAGTACTTC. The encoded protein is CASSFPRGGREQYF.

Regarding this clonotype: A single base separates this from a much larger clone, so it may be a read error. The CDR3 coding sequence is TGTGCCGGCAGACTAAGATCTAGCGTCTCCTACGAGCAGTACTTC. Protein sequence: CAGRLRSSVSYEQYF. This sequence joins TRBV28 and TRBJ2-7; perhaps TRBD2 as D (6 bases). The CDR3 sequence is 15 residues long. In germline, CDR1 is MDHEN, CDR2 SYDVKM.

Details on this clonotype: At one boundary the junction diverges from the germline segment, which might be a read error. This sequence joins TRBV29-1 and TRBJ2-6; TRBD1 might be the D (5 bases). Per the germline V gene, CDR1 is SQVTM and CDR2 is ANQGSEA. The CDR3 is 13 amino acids. The CDR3 DNA follows: TGCAGCGTCCGTAAGTCTGGGGCCAAGGTCCTGACTTTC. This sequence encodes CSVRKSGAKVLTF.

In the case of this clonotype: The missing conserved phenylalanine or tryptophan at the end of this CDR3 makes a read error likely. V is TRBV12-3 or TRBV12-4 and J is TRBJ2-5; D possibly corresponds to TRBD2 (6 bases). The CDR3 totals 13 residues. The CDR3 region is CASGKLAQETQYL. CDR3 nucleotide sequence: TGTGCCAGCGGGAAGCTAGCGCAAGAGACTCAGTACCTC.

On this clonotype: A much bigger clone sits one base away, suggesting this may be a read error. V usage is TRBV28 and J usage is TRBJ1-6; tentatively, D is TRBD1 (5 bases). The CDR3 covers 13 residues. From germline, CDR1 is MDHEN and CDR2 SYDVKM. In DNA form, the CDR3 reads TGTGCCAGCAGGACAGAGAATAATTCACTCCTCCACTTT. Its protein is CASRTENNSLLHF.

A word on this clonotype: At one end the junction does not follow the germline gene, possibly because of a read error. The chain joins TRBV18 to TRBJ2-2; a possible D gene is TRBD1 (6 bases). This CDR3 comprises 15 residues. The germline V gene encodes CDR1 KGHSH and CDR2 LQKENI. This CDR3 is CASPPQTQGPGELFF. The CDR3 nucleotides read TGTGCCAGCCCACCGCAAACACAGGGACCCGGGGAGCTGTTTTTT.

V gene TRBV29-1 combines with J gene TRBJ2-4, with D tentatively TRBD2 (6 bases). The V end lost 4 bases, the J end lost 10 bases, and 20 bases lay between the germline ends. Germline CDR1 and CDR2: SQVTM and ANQGSEA. CDR3 length: 14 residues. Written as DNA, the CDR3 is TGCAGCGTTGGCTCGGGGGTCGGCATGGATATTCAGTACTTC. It encodes CSVGSGVGMDIQYF.

This chain uses TRBV11-2 with TRBJ1-5, with D unclear. This CDR3 is built from 13 residues. Germline-derived CDR1 and CDR2 are SGHAT and FQNNGV. The V end lost 4 bases, the J end lost 6 bases, and 10 bases lay between the germline ends. The CDR3 nucleotides read TGTGCCAGCAGCTCAGATCTTCGTCAGCCCCAGCATTTT. This translates into CASSSDLRQPQHF.

A note on this clonotype: The conserved phenylalanine or tryptophan normally closing the CDR3 is absent here, so this likely arose from a read error. V and J are TRBV29-1 and TRBJ2-3; 11 nucleotides line up with TRBD2. The junction had 9 bases not matched to a gene; V was cut back by 6 bases and J by 4 bases. CDR1 and CDR2 from the germline V gene are SQVTM and ANQGSEA. CDR3 length equals 15 residues. The CDR3: CSVLGLAVGPDTQYL. The CDR3 coding sequence is TGCAGCGTCCTGGGACTAGCGGTCGGCCCAGATACGCAGTATCTT.

Many counts were recorded for this clonotype. The chain has TRBV29-1 and TRBJ2-6; TRBD1 matches at 11 bases. This CDR3 is 16 amino acids long. CDR1 SQVTM and CDR2 ANQGSEA come from the germline V gene. Trimming removed 7 bases from V and 2 bases from J; junction bases left unmatched: 7. As DNA, the CDR3 is TGCAGCGCCGGGACAGGGGGTGTTACTGGGGCCAACGTCCTGACTTTC. It codes for CSAGTGGVTGANVLTF.

On this clonotype itself: As the CDR3 is not closed by the conserved phenylalanine or tryptophan, this likely results from a read error. This rearrangement joins TRBV11-2 to TRBJ2-3; 9 nucleotides agree with TRBD2. Trimming cost V 0 bases and J 12 bases; bases outside gene matches: 25. The CDR3 runs to 20 residues. Per germline, CDR1 SGHAT and CDR2 FQNNGV. Written as DNA, the CDR3 is TGTGCCAGCAGCTTAGATCTAAGTGGGTTAGCGGGAGAAGGGATAGGTACACAGTATTCT. Amino acid sequence: CASSLDLSGLAGEGIGTQYS.

Remarks on this clonotype: A read error may explain this, as a much larger clone is one base away. The genes are TRBV7-8 and TRBJ1-2; weak D call: TRBD1 (5 bases). Germline CDR1 SGHVS, CDR2 FQNEAQ. This CDR3 contains 18 residues. Trimming took off 1 base at V and 5 bases at J, with 23 bases between the two ends. CDR3 region: CASSLGSRQGAPAYGYTF. The CDR3 nucleotides read TGTGCCAGCAGCTTAGGATCCCGCCAAGGGGCCCCCGCATATGGCTACACCTTC. The full variable domain, in which reference TRBV7-8 and TRBJ1-2 provide the parts outside the CDR3, is GAGVSQSPRYKVAKRGQDVALRCDPISGHVSLFWYQQALGQGPEFLTYFQNEAQLDKSGLPSDRFFAERPEGSVSTLKIQRTQQEDSAVYLCASSLGSRQGAPAYGYTFGSGTRLTVV.

The chain carries TRBV14 and TRBJ1-2; D might be TRBD1 (5 bases). CDR1 and CDR2 from the germline V gene are SGHDN and FVKESK. The CDR3 is made up of 15 amino acids. With 4 bases removed from V and 6 bases from J, the gap between germline ends came to 18 bases. As DNA, the CDR3 is TGTGCCAGCAGCCTTCCCGGGGCGCGGACCCATGGCTACACCTTC. Amino acid sequence: CASSLPGARTHGYTF.

This clonotype was detected once. The chain couples TRBV29-1 to TRBJ2-3; D uncertain. This CDR3 spans 16 amino acids. Germline assignment: CDR1 SQVTM and CDR2 ANQGSEA. Trimming shortened V by 4 bases and J by 2 bases, and 19 bases separated the two germline ends. The chain's CDR3 is CSVGGSEWIHTDTQYF. The DNA of the CDR3 is TGCAGCGTTGGGGGATCTGAGTGGATCCACACAGATACGCAGTATTTT.